There are a few counts of the clone carrying this T cell receptor beta chain. The antigen remains undetermined. This CDR3 contains 15 residues. The ends were cut back, 4 bases at V and 2 bases at J, with 12 bases in the middle. CDR1 SGHTA and CDR2 FQGNSA come from the germline V gene. The data belong to a study of identical twins. TCRdb independently ran MiXCR on the 5' RACE reads; one entry per CDR3 protein. The profile shows fewer than 500,000 distinct CDR3 sequences, 20% to 25% of them singletons. General observations from the study: Monozygotic twin pairs showed more out-of-frame TCR alpha sharing than models estimated.

These records were also assigned to another study, of T cells expressing NK-cell markers.

Specimen: CD4+ T cells sorted from blood. This receptor was taken from a woman in her late teens or twenties in good health. This chain uses TRBV7-2 with TRBJ2-1; D might be TRBD2 (5 bases). CDR3 bases: TGTGCCAGCAGCTATGACTATACCACCTACAATGAGCAGTTCTTC. This gives the protein CASSYDYTTYNEQFF.